This TCR beta chain was sequenced in a study of cytomegalovirus exposure and HLA in healthy donors (TCRdb year 2017). Background on the whole study: According to an earlier analysis of 587 of the donors, about 180 million T cells yielded 120 million or so unique TCR beta sequences and around 280 Gb of sequence data. In an earlier analysis of roughly 580 of the donors, high-throughput TCR beta sequencing was used to judge whether each TCR beta V gene segment behaved as functional or pseudogenic. The T cell repertoires of about 700 subjects were profiled by immunosequencing and related to cytomegalovirus serostatus. Alongside the repertoire data, information on donor age, sex, ethnicity and CMV serostatus was compiled. All discovery cohort repertoires had been generated on a single sequencing platform. HLA typing covered class I and class II loci at four-digit resolution. Of the approximately 400 genotyped donors, over 65% fell in the genetic ancestry cluster associated with self-reported Caucasian donors. A later analysis re-analyzed previously published TCR beta repertoires from about 730 donors and added high-resolution HLA genotyping to study TCR occurrence patterns. A later genetic analysis used genome-wide SNP genotypes for about 60% of the roughly 700 donors, treating that subset as a discovery cohort. About 5 DR-DQ haplotypes were handled as single units for association and clustering, since linkage in the cohort was strong. Roughly 300 gigabases of sequencing data and approximately 84 million unique TCR sequences were included in an early release covering over 600 HLA-typed donors. Among several hundred genotyped donors of the cohort, an average of roughly 230,000 unique TCR beta nucleotide sequences was sequenced per donor, of which approximately 18% were non-productive. Rather than using new phenotypic data, the later analysis identified candidate immune exposures from TCR beta sequences and from how often those sequences occurred across donors. To predict cytomegalovirus infection status, the study combined high-throughput TCR immunosequencing, statistical association of individual TCRs with disease status, and machine learning. In addition to the first cohort of 650 to 800 subjects, a separate validation cohort of 130 or so different subjects was used. The aim of the study was to test whether cataloging public T cell receptors could identify signatures of past pathogen exposure. The number of donors typed differed by locus, with about 629-640 for A, B, C, DRB1 and DQB1, 522 for DQA1, approximately 570 for DPA1, and 450 to 480 for DPB1. What the research found in general, with its limitations: In the study, some 160 TCR beta chains were listed as associated with cytomegalovirus. Roughly uniform sequencing depth across donors was assumed in presence/absence analyses, although this assumption may not hold. In a later analysis, HLA-associated TCR beta chains showed more clonal expansion and lower generation probabilities than non-associated chains that were equally common. Because counts were too low, around 18 rarely observed V segments, including chromosome 9 orphons, were left out of the earlier analysis of about 500 of the donors. Because some donors lacked HLA typing at each locus, the association tests relied only on the typed subset. A further reported finding was that TCR beta sequences accurately predicted the HLA-A and HLA-B alleles for most subjects in the first cohort. Assigning TCR associations to individual alleles was difficult when HLA alleles, especially DR and DQ, strongly co-occurred. The cohort was sequenced for TCR beta chains only, and without alpha or paired-chain data the features that could be detected were limited. According to a later analysis, TCR association rates differed among HLA loci, with DRB1 alleles showing the most associated TCRs and HLA-C alleles showing the fewest. Compared with the approximately 710-donor mean, donors in an Asian-associated ancestry cluster had fewer N-insertions in productive TCRs, according to a later genetic analysis. Because the 87-base-pair reads could not distinguish some IMGT-functional V segments, including TRBV6-2 and TRBV6-3, those segments were excluded. While some public TCRs were present in many individuals, most TCR sequences turned up only very rarely across donors. The classifier was reported to diagnose cytomegalovirus status with high specificity and sensitivity in both the original cohort and the validation cohort. An earlier analysis of approximately 600 of the donors showed that most TCR beta V segments appeared in productive rearrangements either about 87% or about 30% of the time, which broadly matched IMGT annotations. A later analysis found that most CMV-associated TCR beta chains appeared HLA-restricted, with HLA associations seemingly driven largely by CMV exposure. A later analysis reported that several top co-occurrence clusters appeared linked to parvovirus B19, influenza, CMV and Epstein-Barr virus. A cluster of highly shared sequence variants was judged likely to be a technical artifact of the sequencing pipeline. According to the authors, the approach could potentially be generalized to other disease states and immunological phenotypes. An association between a missense DCLRE1C variant and V-gene and J-gene trimming of TCR beta chains was found in a later genetic analysis and replicated in an independent cohort. CMV serostatus was the only immune exposure information available for the cohort. A few of the identified cytomegalovirus-associated TCR beta chains were confirmed in vitro to be specific for cytomegalovirus antigens. In a later analysis, over 15,000 TCR beta sequences were associated with specific HLA alleles at a false discovery rate of 0.05. Linkage disequilibrium might explain the correlated functional status among segregating V segments, but an unknown experimental factor could not be excluded.

Trimmed from V: 7 bases; trimmed from J: 3 bases; junction bases lacking a gene match: 2. CDR1 and CDR2 are drawn from the germline V gene: SGHRS, YFSETQ. From its cysteine to its phenylalanine, the CDR3 spans 12 amino acids. CDR3 DNA is the only sequence kept; it has 36 bases, read in frame from the first base. In total, approximately 690 healthy bone marrow donors made up the cohort. All cohort members were sampled while nominally healthy, although unrecorded immune exposures were likely present. The donor was CMV seronegative and was included in the group of about 350 seronegative cohort members. Each donor provided a peripheral blood sample, and peripheral blood mononuclear cells were used for TCR beta sequencing. The Qiagen DNeasy Blood Extraction Kit was used to extract genomic DNA from the blood cell samples. Libraries came from the immunoSEQ multiplex PCR assay. The multiplex PCR relied on a mix of 60 forward primers for TCR Vbeta segments and 13 reverse primers for TCR Jbeta segments. A multiplex PCR assay on genomic DNA amplified the CDR3 region of rearranged TCR beta genes. The Illumina HiSeq System was used to sequence the amplified TCR beta libraries as 87-base-pair reads. The original methods were these. A later analysis tallied roughly 80 million unique TCR beta chains across the approximately 670 repertoires, and about 10 million of those chains were shared by two or more donors. To remove PCR and sequencing errors, raw reads were error-corrected and collapsed into unique sequences using a nearest-neighbor algorithm that merged closely related sequences. V, D and J gene segments were assigned by aligning CDR3 sequences to IMGT reference sequences. Each retained sequence needed at least a six-nucleotide match to both a V gene segment and a J gene segment. A rearrangement counted as productive if the CDR3 had no stop codons and remained in frame with V and J, and every other rearrangement counted as non-productive. Following IMGT convention, CDR3 was defined as the stretch from the second conserved V-encoded cysteine to the conserved J-encoded phenylalanine. Sequences without an unambiguous match to a single V gene segment were excluded from the earlier analysis of about 600 of the donors. An earlier analysis of roughly 590 of the donors called V segments functional above 56.7% productive rearrangements and segregating when the between-donor standard deviation exceeded 5%. A statistical classification framework was built to diagnose cytomegalovirus status from the catalog of TCR beta chain sequences. V and J gene assignment, in a later analysis, came from comparing TCR nucleotide sequences with IMGT/GENE-DB human TR gene sequences. In a later analysis, CDR3 sequences and most-parsimonious VDJ recombination scenarios were assigned using the TCRdist pipeline. A later analysis defined each TCR beta chain by its CDR3 amino acid sequence plus V-gene family, and excluded reads lacking a unique V-gene family. A later analysis removed 500 to 600 highly shared, low-generation-probability nucleotide sequences to deal with suspected cross-contamination and a sequencing artifact. A later analysis calculated a clonal expansion index for each public chain from normalized within-repertoire ranks of inferred template counts. Generation probabilities in a later analysis came from a VDJ recombination model fitted to out-of-frame rearrangements, and those results were checked against IGoR. In a later analysis, TCR-TCR, TCR-HLA and TCR-CMV co-occurrence was scored with hypergeometric tests, and a repertoire-size bias correction was applied to TCR pairs. In a later analysis, false discovery rates were estimated by permuting HLA or CMV assignments 20 times. In a later analysis, co-occurring TCRs were grouped using DBSCAN, with TCRdist sequence similarity added in when clustering inside HLA-allele-positive subsets. Co-occurrence clustering excluded repertoires with fewer than 30,000 or more than 120,000 public chains, plus five with anomalous nucleotide sharing. TCRdb took this table from immuneACCESS and kept in-frame rearrangements with V and J called. Such tables lack part of the clones; where checked against another copy, unresolved V genes explain under half of the gap, and the rest is unexplained. That table is the source of V, J and clone size, and D and trimming were worked out from the DNA. The sample includes roughly 200,000 clones, with about 82% observed a single time. The top ten constitute 2.9% of the sample.

Comments on this clone: No cognate antigen has been identified for it. No qualities accompany the bases; no much larger clone lies one base away.

This TCR came from a man younger than 40 in good health and CMV-seronegative. Sequenced: PBMCs. The sequence is built from TRBV5-1 and TRBJ2-5; 8 bases in the junction line up with TRBD1. The CDR3 protein is CASGQGEETQYF. The sequenced DNA is TGCGCCAGCGGACAGGGCGAAGAGACCCAGTACTTC.